These 27 T cell receptor beta chains originate from one sample sequenced in a study of control samples from healthy donors and cancer patients. Measured with immunoSEQ multiplex PCR; TCRdb has only the in-frame clones, and not every one. The sample has about 150,000 clones; approximately 94% are singletons. The source material was blood. These TCRs come from a woman aged 18-29 years in good health.

This chain uses TRBV5-4 with TRBJ1-2; D gene unclear. The V end lost 3 bases, the J end lost 8 bases, and 17 bases lay between the germline ends. Germline loops: CDR1 SGHNT, CDR2 YYREEE (reference sequence). The CDR3 sequence is 14 residues long. The CDR3 loop is CASSSPTPTTGYTF. CDR3 bases: TGTGCCAGCAGCTCTCCGACTCCGACCACCGGCTACACCTTC.

V and J are TRBV11-3 and TRBJ2-1, with D possibly being TRBD1 (7 bases). The CDR3 runs 15 residues. The germline V and J ends were trimmed by 8 bases and 4 bases, with 18 bases remaining between them. CDR1 is SGHNT, CDR2 YENEEA, per germline. In nucleotides, the CDR3 is TGTGCCAGCGGAGGGTTCCGGGACAGATACAATGAGCAGTTCTTC. Protein sequence: CASGGFRDRYNEQFF.

In regard to this clone: A junction end diverges from the germline sequence, so it may reflect a read error. The rearrangement uses TRBV3-1 (or the pseudogene TRBV3-2) and TRBJ1-2; D gene uncertain. Germline V lookup: CDR1 LGHDT, CDR2 YNNKEL (reference sequence). CDR3 size: 14 residues. The CDR3 loop is CASRQDRSNYGYTF. The CDR3 bases are TGTGCCAGCAGGCAAGATAGGTCTAACTATGGCTACACCTTC.

V usage is TRBV5-1 and J usage is TRBJ1-4, with D hard to call. The CDR3 length is 14 residues. Germline V gene lookup returns CDR1 SGHRS and CDR2 YFSETQ. Deletions cut 1 base from V and 7 bases from J, with 11 bases between. The CDR3 sequence is CASSLNSGSEKLFF. The DNA of the CDR3 is TGCGCCAGCAGCTTGAATTCAGGATCTGAAAAACTGTTTTTT.

The V call is TRBV21-1, the J call TRBJ2-5. TRBV21-1 is termed a pseudogene. The CDR3 totals 14 residues. The CDR3 sequence is CASNRTGPQETQYF. In nucleotides, the CDR3 is TGTGCCAGCAACAGAACGGGACCCCAAGAGACCCAGTACTTC.

The V call is TRBV14, the J call TRBJ2-7; D is unclear. The CDR3 is made up of 15 amino acids. V was pared by 1 base and J by 3 bases, with 13 bases between. Germline values: CDR1 SGHDN, CDR2 FVKESK. The CDR3 spells CASSQVGDVRYEQYF. Written as DNA, the CDR3 is TGTGCCAGCAGCCAAGTAGGCGACGTACGCTACGAGCAGTACTTC.

A single count supports this clone. The chain joins TRBV4-1 to TRBJ2-2, with 7 nucleotides matching TRBD2. V lost 4 bases, J lost 4 bases, and 6 bases stayed unmatched. The CDR3 runs 15 residues. The germline V gene has CDR1 MGHRA and CDR2 YSYEKL. This chain's CDR3 is CASSPRDYRTGELFF. CDR3 nucleotide sequence: TGCGCCAGCAGCCCCCGGGACTACCGCACCGGGGAGCTGTTTTTT.

The chain joins TRBV6-5 to TRBJ2-1, with D perhaps TRBD1 (5 bases). The CDR3 covers 10 residues. V was cut by 9 bases and J by 12 bases, with 12 bases left in between. The germline gives CDR1 MNHEY, CDR2 SVGAGI. The CDR3 DNA reads TGTGCCAGGGACAACGTTCGGCAGTTCTTC. Translated: CARDNVRQFF.

V and J are TRBV4-2 and TRBJ2-7, with D perhaps TRBD1 or TRBD2 (5 bases each). Deletions cut 4 bases from V and 0 bases from J, with 7 bases between. Germline V CDR1 and CDR2: LGHNA, YNFKEQ. The CDR3 is made up of 13 amino acids. CDR3 residues: CASSLGVSYEQYF. The CDR3 DNA reads TGTGCCAGCAGCCTGGGGGTCTCCTACGAGCAGTACTTC.

The chain links TRBV7-2 to TRBJ1-1, with 9 bases matching TRBD1. Germline CDR1 is SGHTA and CDR2 is FQGNSA. Trimming removed 2 bases from V and 11 bases from J; junction bases left unmatched: 9. This CDR3 has 14 amino acids. The CDR3 loop reads CASSLQGTGMSAFF. The DNA of the CDR3 is TGTGCCAGCAGCTTACAGGGGACAGGGATGAGTGCTTTCTTT.

J is TRBJ1-1 and V is TRBV2; D perhaps matches TRBD1 (5 bases). This CDR3 has 12 residues. Trimming took off 5 bases at V and 5 bases at J, with 9 bases between the two ends. The germline V gene encodes CDR1 SNHLY and CDR2 FYNNEI. The CDR3 bases are TGTGCCAGCAGTCAGGGTGGGACTGAAGCTTTCTTT. This gives the protein CASSQGGTEAFF.

The J gene is TRBJ2-5, the V gene TRBV5-1, with 10 bases lining up with TRBD2. CDR1 and CDR2 from the germline V gene are SGHRS and YFSETQ. The CDR3 loop spans 16 amino acids. With 0 bases clipped from V and 4 bases from J, the junction kept 6 bases outside the gene matches. The DNA of the CDR3 is TGCGCCAGCAGCTTGGCCAGCGGGGGGGCTAGAGAGACCCAGTACTTC. Protein product: CASSLASGGARETQYF.

The CDR3 spells CASSLGASTDTQYF. The DNA for the CDR3 is TGCGCCAGCAGCTTGGGTGCTAGCACAGATACGCAGTATTTT. The rearrangement links TRBV5-1 to TRBJ2-3; unclear D gene. V was cut by 0 bases and J by 0 bases, with 5 bases left in between. CDR1 is SGHRS and CDR2 is YFSETQ in the germline V gene. The CDR3 length is 14 residues. Complete variable domain (other parts from reference TRBV5-1 and TRBJ2-3): KAGVTQTPRYLIKTRGQQVTLSCSPISGHRSVSWYQQTPGQGLQFLFEYFSETQRNKGNFPGRFSGRQFSNSRSEMNVSTLELGDSALYLCASSLGASTDTQYFGPGTRLTVL.

In its sample, this clone was seen once. CDR3 bases: TGTGCCAGCAGCTTAGTTGCGGGGACAGGGAACTATGGCTACACCTTC. Its translation is CASSLVAGTGNYGYTF. The chain combines TRBV7-2 with TRBJ1-2, with 9 bases identical to TRBD1. Per germline, CDR1 SGHTA and CDR2 FQGNSA. CDR3 length: 16 residues. V was clipped by 1 base and J by 2 bases; unmatched bases: 5.

This clone was observed once. The chain recombines TRBV18 with TRBJ2-2, with D uncertain. CDR1 is KGHSH and CDR2 is LQKENI in the germline V gene. V lost 0 bases and J 1 base, leaving 0 bases between the germline ends. CDR3 length: 13 residues. The CDR3 nucleotides are TGTGCCAGCTCACCACCGAACACCGGGGAGCTGTTTTTT. It codes for CASSPPNTGELFF. Filled out from reference TRBV18 and TRBJ2-2, the complete variable domain reads NAGVMQNPRHLVRRRGQEARLRCSPMKGHSHVYWYRQLPEEGLKFMVYLQKENIIDESGMPKERFSAEFPKEGPSILRIQQVVRGDSAAYFCASSPPNTGELFFGEGSRLTVL.

V gene TRBV6-2 or TRBV6-3 combines with J gene TRBJ1-1; D ambiguous. V was trimmed by 4 bases and J by 1 base, leaving 13 bases between them. Germline lookup yields CDR1 MNHEY and CDR2 SVGEGT. CDR3 size: 15 residues. The CDR3 nucleotides are TGTGCCAGCAGTTCCCGATCGGGGTGGAACACTGAAGCTTTCTTT. Translating gives CASSSRSGWNTEAFF.

This clone was detected a few times. This chain connects TRBV5-1 to TRBJ1-2; 11 nucleotides match TRBD1. J was trimmed by 7 bases and V by 0 bases; bases with no gene match: 8. The CDR3 consists of 16 residues. Germline CDR1 reads SGHRS; CDR2 reads YFSETQ. CDR3 nucleotide sequence: TGCGCCAGCAGCTTGGCCCAAGGACAGGGGGCTGGTGGCTACACCTTC. It yields the protein CASSLAQGQGAGGYTF. The variable domain in full, with the rest retrieved from reference TRBV5-1 and TRBJ1-2, is KAGVTQTPRYLIKTRGQQVTLSCSPISGHRSVSWYQQTPGQGLQFLFEYFSETQRNKGNFPGRFSGRQFSNSRSEMNVSTLELGDSALYLCASSLAQGQGAGGYTFGSGTRLTVV.

The chain employs TRBV6-5 and TRBJ1-1; D unresolved. CDR3 length: 14 residues. The V gene lost 6 bases and the J gene lost 2 bases, with 13 bases spanning the gap. Germline CDR1 is MNHEY and CDR2 is SVGAGI. CDR3 in DNA: TGTGCCAGCAGCCTAAGTAGAGGTAACACTGAAGCTTTCTTT. Translating gives CASSLSRGNTEAFF.

V and J are TRBV6-1 and TRBJ2-7, with D possibly being TRBD1 (6 bases). Germline V gives CDR1 MNHNS, CDR2 SASEGT. V was cut by 2 bases and J by 6 bases, with 14 bases left in between. CDR3 length: 14 amino acids. The CDR3 spells CASSELDSLREQYF. The CDR3 coding sequence is TGTGCCAGCAGTGAACTGGACAGTCTCCGCGAGCAGTACTTC.

CDR3 residues: CASSYGTSGQETQYF. The CDR3 region has the DNA TGCGCCAGCAGCTACGGGACTAGCGGCCAAGAGACCCAGTACTTC. V is TRBV5-1 and J is TRBJ2-5; 11 bases are a match to TRBD2. The CDR3 sequence is 15 residues long. Per the germline V gene, CDR1 is SGHRS and CDR2 is YFSETQ. V shed 3 bases and J 1 base; nucleotides not matched to a gene: 2.

In DNA form, the CDR3 reads TGCGCCAGCAGCCCGACTGGGGGGTACACCATATATTTT. This encodes CASSPTGGYTIYF. The V and J genes are TRBV4-1 and TRBJ1-3; tentative D call: TRBD1 (5 bases). Trimming removed 4 bases from V and 8 bases from J, with 12 bases in between. The CDR3 consists of 13 residues. From germline, CDR1 is MGHRA and CDR2 YSYEKL.

The table lists this clone with a count of one. DNA for the CDR3: TGTGCCACCAGCAGAGAAGGCGGGGCAACTAATGAAAAACTGTTTTTT. This codes for CATSREGGATNEKLFF. The rearrangement uses TRBV15 and TRBJ1-4; no clear D gene. The germline gives CDR1 LNHNV, CDR2 YYDKDF (reference sequence). The CDR3 is 16 residues long. The ends were cut back, 0 bases at V and 0 bases at J, with 8 bases in the middle.

The gene calls are TRBV27 and TRBJ2-3; 10 nucleotides align to TRBD2. Trimming removed 0 bases from V and 7 bases from J; junction bases left unmatched: 13. Germline values: CDR1 MNHEY, CDR2 SMNVEV (reference sequence). CDR3 length: 18 residues. The DNA of the CDR3 is TGTGCCAGCAGTTTATCGGGAGGACTAGCGGACGATGGATATACGCAGTATTTT. It yields the protein CASSLSGGLADDGYTQYF.

The chain employs TRBV19 and TRBJ1-1; D is undetermined. V was cut by 2 bases and J by 4 bases, with 17 bases left in between. The CDR3 is 16 residues long. From germline, CDR1 is LNHDA and CDR2 SQIVND (reference sequence). The CDR3 protein is CASSIIGPGGVTEAFF. DNA of the CDR3: TGTGCCAGTAGTATAATCGGTCCAGGTGGGGTCACTGAAGCTTTCTTT.

The rearrangement uses TRBV5-6 and TRBJ1-1, with TRBD1 matching 10 bases. The CDR3 has 15 residues. Unmatched junction bases numbered 6, after V lost 4 bases and J lost 3 bases. In germline, CDR1 is SGHDT, CDR2 YYEEEE. CDR3: CASSPGQGVHTEAFF. The CDR3 nucleotides read TGTGCCAGCAGCCCCGGACAGGGGGTACACACTGAAGCTTTCTTT.

The V call is TRBV27, the J call TRBJ2-2; D may be TRBD2 (6 bases). From germline, CDR1 is MNHEY and CDR2 SMNVEV (reference sequence). This CDR3 spans 15 amino acids. V lost 0 bases to trimming and J lost 9 bases, with 14 bases between them. CDR3 in DNA: TGTGCCAGCAGTTTATCGACGGGGGTAGGAAGGGAGCTGTTTTTT. Its translation is CASSLSTGVGRELFF.

The rearrangement links TRBV24-1 to TRBJ1-2; D is unclear. Germline V gene lookup returns CDR1 KGHDR and CDR2 SFDVKD. V lost 1 base and J lost 2, with 7 bases in between. CDR3 size: 14 residues. In DNA, the CDR3 is TGTGCCACCAGTGATTTAAGGCAGAACTATGGCTACACCTTC. The encoded protein is CATSDLRQNYGYTF.